Shown below are 8 T cell receptor beta chains from a single sample sequenced in a study of cytomegalovirus exposure and HLA in healthy donors (dated by TCRdb to about 2017). Library preparation employed the immunoSEQ multiplex PCR assay. For the multiplex PCR, a mixture combining 60 forward primers for TCR Vbeta segments and 13 reverse primers for TCR Jbeta segments was used. TCRdb stores this immuneACCESS table with in-frame sequences only. Part of the clones is absent; in the studies checked, under half of the shortfall reflects unresolved V genes, and no reason is known for the rest. This sample holds approximately 150,000 clones; around 78% were observed only once. About 1.6% of the sample is held by the ten biggest clonotypes. Material: PBMCs. These receptors were obtained from a man aged 40-49 years in good health and CMV-seronegative.

The chain links TRBV2 to TRBJ2-1, with TRBD2 matching 11 bases. This CDR3 spans 15 amino acids. With V trimmed by 5 bases and J by 9 bases, 9 bases remained unmatched. The V gene's germline CDR1 is SNHLY and CDR2 FYNNEI. The CDR3 reads CASSPTSGGVTEQFF. The CDR3 bases are TGTGCCAGCAGTCCAACTAGCGGGGGAGTAACTGAGCAGTTCTTC.

The chain uses TRBV5-6 and TRBJ2-7; TRBD2 aligns across 10 bases. This CDR3 region has 16 residues. Germline CDR1 reads SGHDT; CDR2 reads YYEEEE. V trimming: 0 bases; J trimming: 4 bases; junction bases outside the gene matches: 7. Here the CDR3 reads CASSLALAGVGYEQYV. CDR3 coding DNA: TGTGCCAGCAGCTTGGCCCTAGCGGGAGTGGGGTACGAGCAGTACGTC.

The chain recombines TRBV2 with TRBJ1-2; 9 nucleotides match TRBD1. Germline CDR1 is SNHLY and CDR2 is FYNNEI. V was clipped by 6 bases and J by 4 bases; unmatched bases: 12. The CDR3 totals 16 residues. CDR3: CASSRTGEPLFYGYTF. The DNA for the CDR3 is TGTGCCAGCAGCAGGACAGGGGAGCCCCTATTCTATGGCTACACCTTC.

The rearrangement joins TRBV27 to TRBJ2-1; 7 positions match TRBD2. The CDR3 is made up of 14 amino acids. The ends lost 6 bases at V and 2 bases at J; junction bases unmatched: 4. CDR1 MNHEY and CDR2 SMNVEV come from the germline V gene (reference sequence). The CDR3 sequence: CASSLLAPYNEQFF. The DNA for the CDR3 is TGTGCCAGCAGCTTACTAGCGCCCTACAATGAGCAGTTCTTC.

The chain is built from TRBV5-4 and TRBJ1-4; the match to TRBD1 covers 7 bases. The ends lost 0 bases at V and 6 bases at J; junction bases unmatched: 2. Looked up from germline, CDR1 is SGHNT and CDR2 is YYREEE (reference sequence). The CDR3 contains 14 residues. The chain's CDR3 is CASSLGQGDEKLFF. As DNA, the CDR3 is TGTGCCAGCAGCTTGGGACAGGGAGATGAAAAACTGTTTTTT. The full variable domain, with the rest looked up from reference TRBV5-4 and TRBJ1-4, is ETGVTQSPTHLIKTRGQQVTLRCSSQSGHNTVSWYQQALGQGPQFIFQYYREEENGRGNFPPRFSGLQFPNYSSELNVNALELDDSALYLCASSLGQGDEKLFFGSGTQLSVL.

In regard to this clone: A junction boundary mismatches the germline segment, possibly from a read error. V is TRBV5-1 and J is TRBJ2-6, with TRBD2 matching over 8 bases. Germline loops: CDR1 SGHRS, CDR2 YFSETQ. The CDR3 is 17 residues long. The CDR3 sequence: CASSLLAAPSGANGLTF. The CDR3 nucleotides read TGCGCCAGCAGCTTACTAGCGGCTCCCTCTGGGGCCAACGGCCTGACTTTC.

The CDR3 loop is CASSPGQPSYEQYF. CDR3 nucleotide sequence: TGTGCCAGCAGCCCCGGACAGCCATCCTACGAGCAGTACTTC. V is TRBV7-2 and J is TRBJ2-7, with D perhaps TRBD1 (6 bases). Germline values: CDR1 SGHTA, CDR2 FQGNSA. Trimming cost V 5 bases and J 1 base, with 12 bases left between them. The length of the CDR3 is 14 residues.

In its sample, this clone was seen once. The gene calls are TRBV6-4 and TRBJ2-5, with 9 bases identical to TRBD2. V shed 5 bases, J shed 2 bases, and the junction held 6 bases outside the gene matches. CDR1 MRHNA and CDR2 SNTAGT come from the germline V gene. The CDR3 has 15 residues. DNA for the CDR3: TGTGCCAGCAGTAGGGAAGCGGGAGGACAAGAGACCCAGTACTTC. It translates to CASSREAGGQETQYF.